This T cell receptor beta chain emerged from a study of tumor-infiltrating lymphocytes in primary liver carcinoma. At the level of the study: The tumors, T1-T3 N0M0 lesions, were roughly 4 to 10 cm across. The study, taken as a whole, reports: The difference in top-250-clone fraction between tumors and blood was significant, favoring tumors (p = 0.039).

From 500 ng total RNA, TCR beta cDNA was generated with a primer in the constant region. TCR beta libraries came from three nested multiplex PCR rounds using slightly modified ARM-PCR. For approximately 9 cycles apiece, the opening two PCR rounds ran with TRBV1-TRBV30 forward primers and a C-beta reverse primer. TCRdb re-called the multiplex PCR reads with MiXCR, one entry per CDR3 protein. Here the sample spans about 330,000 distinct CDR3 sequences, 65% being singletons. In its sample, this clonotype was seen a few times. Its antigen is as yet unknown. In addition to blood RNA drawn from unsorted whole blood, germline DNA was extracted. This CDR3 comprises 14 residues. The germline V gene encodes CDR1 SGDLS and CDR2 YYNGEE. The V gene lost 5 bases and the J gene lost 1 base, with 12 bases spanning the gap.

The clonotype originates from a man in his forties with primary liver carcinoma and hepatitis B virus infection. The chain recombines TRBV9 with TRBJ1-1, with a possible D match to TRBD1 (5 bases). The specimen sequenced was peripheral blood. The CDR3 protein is CASSGPGQNTEAFF. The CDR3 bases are TGTGCCAGCAGTGGCCCGGGGCAGAACACTGAAGCTTTCTTT.